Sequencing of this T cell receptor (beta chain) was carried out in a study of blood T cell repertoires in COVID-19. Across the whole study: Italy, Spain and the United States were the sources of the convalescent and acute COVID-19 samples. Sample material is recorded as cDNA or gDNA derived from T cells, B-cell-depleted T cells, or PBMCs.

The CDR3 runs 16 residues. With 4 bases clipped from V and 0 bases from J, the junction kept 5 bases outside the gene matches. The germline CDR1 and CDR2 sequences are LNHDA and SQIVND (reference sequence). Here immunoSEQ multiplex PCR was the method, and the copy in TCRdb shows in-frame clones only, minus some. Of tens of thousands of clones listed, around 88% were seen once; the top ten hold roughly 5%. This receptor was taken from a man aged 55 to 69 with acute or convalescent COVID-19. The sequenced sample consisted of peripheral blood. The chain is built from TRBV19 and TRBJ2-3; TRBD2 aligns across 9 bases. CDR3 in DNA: TGTGCCAGTAGTACCCGACTAGCGGAGAGCACAGATACGCAGTATTTT. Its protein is CASSTRLAESTDTQYF.